These T cell receptor beta chains were read from a single sample in a study of T cell repertoires in aging, cancer and after chemotherapy. TCRdb re-derived calls from the multiplex PCR reads in MiXCR, one entry per CDR3 protein. The table includes some 1,900 distinct CDR3 sequences, about a fifth detected once. Sequencing input: blood. The receptor source for this set is a human donor with a blood cancer. CDR3s leave out the opening cysteine and the closing phenylalanine or tryptophan. The order of the fields is clone size, V gene, CDR3 protein. Rows give clone size only sometimes, using once, few, many, or a class for an expanded clone.

size: .
V: TRBV7-2
CDR3: ASSSRRGVETQY

size: medium-sized
V: TRBV19
CDR3: ASSMGRAMSQETQY

size: few
V: TRBV29-1
CDR3: SVEPMGQGGNYGYT

size: .
V: TRBV20-1
CDR3: SARDGGGAADTQY

size: few
V: TRBV19
CDR3: ARRTSGSYNEQF

size: medium-sized
V: TRBV19
CDR3: ASSGGSFGQPQH

size: medium-sized
V: TRBV12-3/TRBV12-4
CDR3: ASRSGQRIYEFRNTIY

size: .
V: TRBV12-3/TRBV12-4
CDR3: ASSSPMSEQY

size: .
V: TRBV4-3
CDR3: ASSRDQQGSYEQY

size: few
V: TRBV5-1
CDR3: ASSLVRGSGEKLF

size: hyperexpanded
V: TRBV12-3/TRBV12-4
CDR3: ASSFGGAGDTQY

size: few
V: TRBV28
CDR3: ASIPSHRGGYT

size: medium-sized
V: TRBV19
CDR3: ASRKGPTDYNSPLH

size: few
V: TRBV12-3/TRBV12-4
CDR3: ASSPRQAPYGYT

size: medium-sized
V: TRBV6-1
CDR3: ASSEFPLQDTQY

size: .
V: TRBV20-1
CDR3: SALWSGKDEQF

size: medium-sized
V: TRBV6-1
CDR3: ASRERRGMNTEAF

size: .
V: TRBV20-1
CDR3: SARDRRLADYNEQF

size: few
V: TRBV20-1
CDR3: SARLAGPADTQY

size: medium-sized
V: TRBV6-1
CDR3: ASSDGTGWTEAF

size: few
V: TRBV24-1
CDR3: ATSDWASGSFGQF

size: medium-sized
V: TRBV6-5
CDR3: ASRSSGGRDYGYT

size: few
V: TRBV10-3
CDR3: AISDLDGPEAF

size: .
V: TRBV24-1
CDR3: ATSGGGYVNEQY

size: medium-sized
V: TRBV6-2/TRBV6-3
CDR3: ASRDGELF

size: .
V: TRBV5-1
CDR3: ASRPGVGANVLT

size: medium-sized
V: TRBV19
CDR3: ASSRDRVHEQY

size: .
V: TRBV24-1
CDR3: ATSGGQGNYGYT

size: .
V: TRBV20-1
CDR3: SANTEAF

size: .
V: TRBV5-1
CDR3: SSSPTGTGYNEQF

size: few
V: TRBV11-2
CDR3: ASSLFTGVPEAF

size: medium-sized
V: TRBV19
CDR3: ASSGDRGRGTQY

size: medium-sized
V: TRBV6-5
CDR3: ASSGLGGDDNSPLH

size: large
V: TRBV6-5
CDR3: ASSYSGTDTQY

size: .
V: TRBV2
CDR3: ASSGLAGGGTDTQY

size: .
V: TRBV5-4
CDR3: ASSLGDQGSGNTIY

size: few
V: TRBV20-1
CDR3: SARGGFEYEQY

size: .
V: TRBV7-9
CDR3: ASSLVDRVVYNEQF

size: .
V: TRBV20-1
CDR3: SARDTHQPQH

size: .
V: TRBV27
CDR3: ASSFQAVGSPLH

size: few
V: TRBV5-1
CDR3: ASSLSGISGNTIY

size: medium-sized
V: TRBV29-1
CDR3: SVAAVNTEAF

size: medium-sized
V: TRBV27
CDR3: ASRGSGAGEETQY

size: .
V: TRBV20-1
CDR3: SANPDRNSYNKQF

size: few
V: TRBV4-3
CDR3: ASSQDLYTQGTYEQY

size: .
V: TRBV2
CDR3: ASSFDPNEQF

size: once
V: TRBV2
CDR3: ASSDWGEAF

size: .
V: TRBV20-1
CDR3: SAKTQGYEQY

size: .
V: TRBV7-2
CDR3: ASSFRALETQY

size: medium-sized
V: TRBV6-1
CDR3: ASSEAAGADTQY

size: .
V: TRBV7-2
CDR3: ASSLAPRLAGEDTQY

size: medium-sized
V: TRBV27
CDR3: ATTGQGRSYEQY

size: .
V: TRBV7-2
CDR3: ASSQKRPGERWNEQF

size: few
V: TRBV6-5
CDR3: ASSLGSNQPQH

size: medium-sized
V: TRBV5-6
CDR3: ASSLGGAYNEQF

size: medium-sized
V: TRBV30
CDR3: AWEVSSGNTIY